This TCR beta chain was retrieved from a study of blood T cell repertoires in COVID-19. Turning to the study itself: Samples came from the United States, Italy and Spain, spanning acute and convalescent COVID-19.

Repertoires were generated with immunoSEQ multiplex PCR, while TCRdb's copy carries only in-frame clones and drops some. The table has 100,000 to 150,000 clones, approximately 86% seen once; the top ten hold about an eighth. Seattle patient enrollment occurred during active infection, with longitudinal follow-up thereafter. Germline loops: CDR1 MDHEN, CDR2 SYDVKM. This CDR3 spans 16 amino acids. The germline V and J ends were trimmed by 4 bases and 7 bases, with 20 bases remaining between them. The sequenced sample was peripheral blood. This clonotype originated in a woman in her seventies with COVID-19, enrolled during active disease. This chain links TRBV28 with TRBJ1-3; possibly TRBD1 for D (5 bases). CDR3 sequence: CASSSPSREKGNTIYF. DNA for the CDR3: TGTGCCAGCAGTTCCCCCTCCAGGGAAAAGGGGAACACCATATATTTT.